The 9 T cell receptor beta chains below come from one sample, sequenced in a study of cytomegalovirus exposure and HLA in healthy donors. The PCR used 60 Vbeta and 13 Jbeta primers. Produced via immunoSEQ multiplex PCR; TCRdb's table is partial and in-frame only. The sample has roughly 160,000 clones, nearly 80% seen once; the top ten hold roughly 10%. Sequenced input: PBMCs. The origin of the receptors is a young man in good health and CMV-seropositive.

The chain joins TRBV5-6 to TRBJ1-3, with D perhaps matching TRBD1 (6 bases). The CDR3 sequence is 17 residues long. Germline V gene lookup returns CDR1 SGHDT and CDR2 YYEEEE. Trimming cost V 0 bases and J 0 bases, with 13 bases left between them. The CDR3 DNA reads as TGTGCCAGCAGCTTGGTCCAGGGGCTTCGCTCTGGAAACACCATATATTTT. Its protein product is CASSLVQGLRSGNTIYF.

The gene calls are TRBV19 and TRBJ2-7; 13 bases line up with TRBD2. Trimming removed 5 bases from V and 5 bases from J; junction bases left unmatched: 6. CDR3 length: 15 residues. Germline V gives CDR1 LNHDA, CDR2 SQIVND (reference sequence). The CDR3 region is CASSRGTSGANEQYF. The DNA of the CDR3 is TGTGCCAGTAGTCGAGGGACTAGCGGGGCCAACGAGCAGTACTTC.

This clone was seen a handful of times. As DNA, the CDR3 is TGTGCCAGCAGTTACGGGGGGGCGCGTGGAAACACCATATATTTT. It encodes CASSYGGARGNTIYF. The genes are TRBV6-5 and TRBJ1-3; the D gene is possibly TRBD1 (6 bases). The CDR3 covers 15 residues. The germline CDR1 and CDR2 sequences are MNHEY and SVGAGI. The V and J ends lost 2 bases and 3 bases respectively, with 11 bases between them.

This clone was counted a few times. The chain is built from TRBV29-1 and TRBJ2-5; 9 positions agree with TRBD1. In germline, CDR1 is SQVTM, CDR2 ANQGSEA. The CDR3 is made up of 14 amino acids. After removal of 5 bases from V and 5 bases from J, the junction contained 9 bases not matched to a gene. This CDR3 reads CSVSFTGGWETQYF. In DNA, the CDR3 is TGCAGCGTTTCCTTTACAGGGGGCTGGGAGACCCAGTACTTC.

In this sample, this clone turned up a few times. This sequence joins TRBV30 and TRBJ2-6; 7 bases agree with TRBD2. Germline assignment: CDR1 GTSNPN and CDR2 SVGIG (reference sequence). The CDR3 spans 15 residues. Losses at the gene ends were 7 bases for V and 0 bases for J; bases not matched to a gene: 6. CDR3: CASGGDLSGANVLTF. CDR3 nucleotides: TGTGCCTCTGGGGGGGACCTCTCTGGGGCCAACGTCCTGACTTTC.

The chain recombines TRBV7-9 with TRBJ1-1, with 10 bases that match TRBD1. The germline gives CDR1 SEHNR, CDR2 FQNEAQ (reference sequence). With 6 bases clipped from V and 2 bases from J, the junction kept 6 bases outside the gene matches. The length of the CDR3 is 15 residues. In nucleotides, the CDR3 is TGTGCCAGCAGTTATGGGGACAGGGGAAACACTGAAGCTTTCTTT. Its translation is CASSYGDRGNTEAFF.

This chain joins TRBV5-1 and TRBJ2-2; TRBD1 is a possible D gene (5 bases). CDR1 is SGHRS and CDR2 is YFSETQ in the germline V gene. The length of the CDR3 is 18 residues. V lost 4 bases and J 4 bases, leaving 23 bases between the germline ends. The CDR3 nucleotides are TGCGCCAGCAGCCAGGGCCGTGCTGGGGTGACGGGCACCGGGGAGCTGTTTTTT. As protein: CASSQGRAGVTGTGELFF.

V is TRBV9 and J is TRBJ2-1, with D possibly being TRBD1 (6 bases). Germline V gene data show CDR1 as SGDLS and CDR2 as YYNGEE. The CDR3 runs to 15 residues. V shed 3 bases and J shed 3 bases, with 13 bases lying between them. Here the CDR3 reads CASSAEGQIYNEQFF. Written as DNA, the CDR3 is TGTGCCAGCAGCGCCGAAGGACAGATCTACAATGAGCAGTTCTTC.

The rearrangement links TRBV27 to TRBJ2-3; the D gene is possibly TRBD1 (5 bases). This CDR3 is 17 amino acids long. The V end was cut by 3 bases, the J end by 2 bases, with 18 bases between. CDR1 is MNHEY and CDR2 is SMNVEV in the germline V gene (reference sequence). CDR3 amino acids: CASSFNWGGAFTDTQYF. The CDR3 coding sequence is TGTGCCAGCAGTTTCAATTGGGGCGGAGCTTTCACAGATACGCAGTATTTT.